The source of this T cell receptor beta chain is a study of beta chain features in type 1 diabetes. Of the isolated RNA, all was reverse transcribed, and so the sequenced material was expressed TCRB transcripts. TCRdb's table, derived via immunoSEQ multiplex PCR, lists solely in-frame clones and lacks some. The sample lists a few hundred thousand clones; around 26% were seen once. This clone was seen a handful of times. In germline, CDR1 is GTSNPN, CDR2 SVGIG (reference sequence). V was pared by 0 bases and J by 0 bases, with 4 bases of the junction left unmatched. The CDR3 is 15 amino acids. The rearrangement uses TRBV30 and TRBJ2-5; TRBD2 aligns across 7 bases. Material: central memory CD4+ T cells from blood. This receptor was identified in a man aged 25-40 years in good health. The CDR3 nucleotides read TGTGCCTGGAGTGTACTGAGCGGGAACCAAGAGACCCAGTACTTC. This gives the protein CAWSVLSGNQETQYF.